This TCR beta chain was captured in a study of CD8+ T cells in alopecia areata. Whole-study findings and limits: Normal scalp showed lower clonality than lesional scalp, especially alopecia totalis/universalis. Scalp sample data also include resident alphabeta T cells from normal skin.

The authors extracted RNA and reverse transcribed it into cDNA as the sequencing template. Only in-frame clones appear in the TCRdb table, and some are missing; sequencing was by immunoSEQ multiplex PCR. The top ten hold about 9% of the sample, which has around 100,000 clones, approximately 52% seen once. Remarks on this clone: The antigen is not known.

The V end lost 5 bases, the J end lost 5 bases, and 10 bases lay between the germline ends. Germline CDR1 is SGHAT and CDR2 is FQNNGV. The CDR3 is made up of 13 amino acids. Using a FACSAria, the CD4+ and CD8+ T cells were sorted from the PBMCs. J is TRBJ2-1 and V is TRBV11-2; either TRBD1 or TRBD2 may fit D (5 bases each). This sequence originates from a human donor in good health. Sequenced material: CD4+ T cells sorted from blood. Written as DNA, the CDR3 is TGTGCCAGCAGCACCGGGACGCACAATGAGCAGTTCTTC. It is translated as CASSTGTHNEQFF.